The T cell receptor beta chain under discussion was sequenced for a study of identical twins. Study-wide findings and caveats: There was an excess of low generation probability in the out-of-frame alpha sequences that twins shared. The models gave estimates that fell short of the out-of-frame TCR alpha sharing seen in monozygotic twins.

Template switching created a universal primer site, and the cDNA included unique molecular identifiers. TCRdb reanalysed the 5' RACE reads using MiXCR and keeps one entry per CDR3 protein. The sample lists approximately 890,000 distinct CDR3 sequences; approximately 13% were seen once. The V gene lost 5 bases and the J gene lost 5 bases, with 18 bases spanning the gap. Germline-derived CDR1 and CDR2 are SGHVS and FQNEAQ. The CDR3 is made up of 15 amino acids. Only healthy Caucasians were enrolled as donors. This clonotype occurred many times. What it binds is unknown. Another study also made use of these data, one on yellow fever vaccine responses in identical twins.

This receptor was obtained from a woman between 18 and 29 years old in good health. The sequenced material came from PBMCs. The chain has TRBV7-8 and TRBJ1-2; TRBD1 might be the D (5 bases). This chain's CDR3 is CASSQRDPTVYGYTF. CDR3 in DNA: TGTGCCAGCAGCCAACGGGACCCGACAGTTTATGGCTACACCTTC.